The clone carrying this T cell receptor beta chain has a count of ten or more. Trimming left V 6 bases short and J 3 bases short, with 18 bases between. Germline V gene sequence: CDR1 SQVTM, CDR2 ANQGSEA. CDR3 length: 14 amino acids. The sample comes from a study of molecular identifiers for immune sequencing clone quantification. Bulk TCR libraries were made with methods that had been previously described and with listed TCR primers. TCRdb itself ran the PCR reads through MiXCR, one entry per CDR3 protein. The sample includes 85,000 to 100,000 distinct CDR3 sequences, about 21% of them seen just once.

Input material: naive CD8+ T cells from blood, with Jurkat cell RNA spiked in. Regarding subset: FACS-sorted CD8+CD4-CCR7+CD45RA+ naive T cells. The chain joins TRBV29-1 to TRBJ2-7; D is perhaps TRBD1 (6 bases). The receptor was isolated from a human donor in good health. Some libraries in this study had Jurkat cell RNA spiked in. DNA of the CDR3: TGCAGCGTCGTTAAGACAGGTGGGGGCTACGAGCAGTACTTC. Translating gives CSVVKTGGGYEQYF.